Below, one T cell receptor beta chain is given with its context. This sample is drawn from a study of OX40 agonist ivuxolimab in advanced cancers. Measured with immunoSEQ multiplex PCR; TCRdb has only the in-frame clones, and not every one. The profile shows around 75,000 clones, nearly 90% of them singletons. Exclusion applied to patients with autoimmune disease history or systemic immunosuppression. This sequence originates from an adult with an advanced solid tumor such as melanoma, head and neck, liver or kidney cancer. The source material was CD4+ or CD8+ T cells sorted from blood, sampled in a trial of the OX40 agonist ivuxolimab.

As DNA, the CDR3 is TGTGCCAGTACCCCTCGGGACAGGGACGGGGACACTGAAGCTTTCTTT. Amino acid sequence: CASTPRDRDGDTEAFF. The chain employs TRBV19 and TRBJ1-1, with TRBD1 identical over 9 bases. V was clipped by 7 bases and J by 3 bases; unmatched bases: 12. The CDR3 consists of 16 residues. In germline, CDR1 is LNHDA, CDR2 SQIVND (reference sequence).